A single sample is the source of the 8 T cell receptor beta chains below, sequenced in a study of human T cells and chemical hapten exposure. Time point denoted: pre-sensitization, week 0. Indicated treatment: therapeutic diphenylcyclopropenone sensitization with weekly scalp DPC. TCRdb re-analysed the RACE reads in MiXCR, keeping a single row per CDR3 protein. The repertoire has about 39,000 distinct CDR3 sequences, roughly 12% of them found once; the top ten carry over 5.5%. The sequenced sample was whole blood, obtained in connection with sensitization to the hapten diphenylcyclopropenone (DPC). The receptor source for this set is a woman in her twenties or thirties with alopecia areata. Some clones in this sample may be carry-over from other donors' samples.

This clonotype was observed many times. The chain carries TRBV5-6 and TRBJ2-5, with D possibly matching TRBD1 (5 bases). V was trimmed by 4 bases and J by 4 bases, leaving 11 bases between them. The CDR3 contains 13 residues. Germline V CDR1 and CDR2: SGHDT, YYEEEE. CDR3 coding DNA: TGTGCCAGCAGCCGAAATAGGGGAGAGACCCAGTACTTC. Protein product: CASSRNRGETQYF.

The chain links TRBV18 to TRBJ1-6; no clear D. Germline V lookup: CDR1 KGHSH, CDR2 LQKENI. Trimming took 3 bases from V and 8 from J, leaving 11 bases between them. There are 14 residues in the CDR3. Here the CDR3 reads CASSPYSGDSPLHF. The CDR3, as DNA: TGTGCCAGCTCACCGTACAGCGGCGATTCACCCCTCCACTTT.

The DNA for the CDR3 is TGCAGCGTGCGGACAGGGACCTATAATTCACCCCTCCACTTT. Protein product: CSVRTGTYNSPLHF. The chain uses TRBV29-1 and TRBJ1-6; 8 bases map to TRBD1. The V and J ends lost 6 bases and 2 bases, in that order; junction bases with no gene match: 3. The CDR3 covers 14 residues. CDR1 and CDR2 (germline): SQVTM, ANQGSEA.

This clonotype was seen at least ten times. The chain links TRBV6-2 or TRBV6-3 to TRBJ1-5; D unresolved. Germline loops: CDR1 MNHEY, CDR2 SVGEGT. Trimming took 8 bases from V and 7 from J, leaving 15 bases between them. This CDR3 region has 13 residues. In DNA, the CDR3 is TGTGCCAGCGGCGACGGGAGGAAGCAGCCCCAGCATTTT. Its protein is CASGDGRKQPQHF.

This clonotype appeared a few times. The gene calls are TRBV28 and TRBJ1-5; 7 bases are shared with TRBD1. This CDR3 is built from 14 residues. The ends lost 10 bases at V and 2 bases at J; junction bases unmatched: 8. CDR1 MDHEN and CDR2 SYDVKM come from the germline V gene. CDR3 in amino acids: CATHRGRGNQPQHF. CDR3 bases: TGTGCCACCCACAGGGGAAGAGGCAATCAGCCCCAGCATTTT.

As concerns this clonotype: An end of the junction differs from the germline gene, which may be a read error. The chain carries TRBV29-1 and TRBJ1-5, with D unresolved. The germline gives CDR1 SQVTM, CDR2 ANQGSEA. There are 19 residues in the CDR3. The CDR3 loop reads CSVDSGRYRSDFSNQPRHF. CDR3 bases: TGCAGCGTTGATTCAGGTCGATACCGGAGTGACTTTAGCAATCAGCCCCGGCATTTT.

This chain uses TRBV20-1 with TRBJ2-7; 11 bases match TRBD2. This CDR3 spans 16 amino acids. Per the germline V gene, CDR1 is DFQATT and CDR2 is SNEGSKA (reference sequence). CDR3 loop: CSGQGMGLAASYEQYF. The CDR3 bases are TGCAGCGGACAGGGAATGGGACTAGCGGCTTCCTACGAGCAGTACTTC.

This clonotype was seen ten or more times. The CDR3 DNA reads TGTGCCAGCAGTTTAGGACCTTCCAACGAGCAGTACTTC. It is translated as CASSLGPSNEQYF. This chain connects TRBV27 to TRBJ2-7; D unclear. Trimming took off 2 bases at V and 5 bases at J, with 10 bases between the two ends. The CDR3 is 13 amino acids. Germline CDR1 is MNHEY and CDR2 is SMNVEV (reference sequence).